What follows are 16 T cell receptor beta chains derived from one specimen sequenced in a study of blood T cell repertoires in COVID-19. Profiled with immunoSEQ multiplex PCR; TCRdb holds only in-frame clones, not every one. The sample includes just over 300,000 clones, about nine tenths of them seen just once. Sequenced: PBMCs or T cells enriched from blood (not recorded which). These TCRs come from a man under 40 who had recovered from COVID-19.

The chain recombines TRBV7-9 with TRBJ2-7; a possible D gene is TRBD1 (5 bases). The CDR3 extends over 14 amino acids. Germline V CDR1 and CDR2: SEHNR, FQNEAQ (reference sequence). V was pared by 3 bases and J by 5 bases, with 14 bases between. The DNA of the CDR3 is TGTGCCAGCAGCTTCCTGAAGCAGGGCCACGAGCAGTACTTC. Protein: CASSFLKQGHEQYF.

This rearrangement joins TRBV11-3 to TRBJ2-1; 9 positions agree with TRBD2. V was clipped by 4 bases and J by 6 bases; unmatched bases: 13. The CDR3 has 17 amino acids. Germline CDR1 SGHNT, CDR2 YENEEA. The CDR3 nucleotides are TGTGCCAGCAGCTCCTCCCTAGCGGGGAGGGCCCGCAATGAGCAGTTCTTC. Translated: CASSSSLAGRARNEQFF.

CDR3 protein: CATASGSDTDTQYF. In DNA, the CDR3 is TGTGCCACAGCTAGCGGGAGTGATACAGATACGCAGTATTTT. The chain couples TRBV6-5 to TRBJ2-3; TRBD2 matches 10 bases. CDR3 length equals 14 residues. J was trimmed by 3 bases and V by 10 bases; bases with no gene match: 7. Germline CDR1 reads MNHEY; CDR2 reads SVGAGI.

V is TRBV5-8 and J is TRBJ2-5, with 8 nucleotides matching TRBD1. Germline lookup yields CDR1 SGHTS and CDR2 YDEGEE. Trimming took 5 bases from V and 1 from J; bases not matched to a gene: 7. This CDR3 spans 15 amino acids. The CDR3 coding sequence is TGTGCCAGCAGGAAAATGACAGGGGTCCAAGAGACCCAGTACTTC. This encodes CASRKMTGVQETQYF.

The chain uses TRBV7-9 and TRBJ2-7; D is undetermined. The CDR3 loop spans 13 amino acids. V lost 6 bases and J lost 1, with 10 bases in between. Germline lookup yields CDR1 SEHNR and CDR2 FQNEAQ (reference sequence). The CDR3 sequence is CASRQTPSYEQYF. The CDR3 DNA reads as TGTGCCAGCAGACAAACGCCGTCCTACGAGCAGTACTTC.

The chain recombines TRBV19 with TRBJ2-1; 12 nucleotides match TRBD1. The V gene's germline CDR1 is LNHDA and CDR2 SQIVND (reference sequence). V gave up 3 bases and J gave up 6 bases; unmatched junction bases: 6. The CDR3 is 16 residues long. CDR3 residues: CASSIAGQGAINEQFF. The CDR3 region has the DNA TGTGCCAGTAGTATCGCGGGACAGGGGGCTATCAATGAGCAGTTCTTC. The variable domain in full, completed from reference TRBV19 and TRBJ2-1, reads DGGITQSPKYLFRKEGQNVTLSCEQNLNHDAMYWYRQDPGQGLRLIYYSQIVNDFQKGDIAEGYSVSREKKESFPLTVTSAQKNPTAFYLCASSIAGQGAINEQFFGPGTRLTVL.

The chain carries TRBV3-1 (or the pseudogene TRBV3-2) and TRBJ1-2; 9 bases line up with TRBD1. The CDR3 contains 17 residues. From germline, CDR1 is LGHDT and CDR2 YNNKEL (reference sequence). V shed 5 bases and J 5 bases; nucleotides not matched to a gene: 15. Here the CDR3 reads CASSSPFGDREYYGYTF. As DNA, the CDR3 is TGTGCCAGCAGCTCCCCTTTTGGGGACAGGGAATATTATGGCTACACCTTC.

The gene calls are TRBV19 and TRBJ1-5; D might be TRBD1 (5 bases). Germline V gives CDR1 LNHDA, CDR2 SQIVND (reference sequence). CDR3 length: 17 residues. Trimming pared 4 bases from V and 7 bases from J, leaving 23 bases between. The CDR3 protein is CASSTGRGPGVGQPQHF. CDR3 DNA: TGTGCCAGTAGTACAGGCCGGGGACCGGGAGTAGGACAGCCCCAGCATTTT.

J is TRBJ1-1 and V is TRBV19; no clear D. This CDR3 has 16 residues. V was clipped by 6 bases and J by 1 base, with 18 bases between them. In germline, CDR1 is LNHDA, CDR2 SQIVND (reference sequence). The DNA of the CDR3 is TGTGCCAGTAGATCACCGGGTCCGGCCCCGAACACTGAAGCTTTCTTT. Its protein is CASRSPGPAPNTEAFF.

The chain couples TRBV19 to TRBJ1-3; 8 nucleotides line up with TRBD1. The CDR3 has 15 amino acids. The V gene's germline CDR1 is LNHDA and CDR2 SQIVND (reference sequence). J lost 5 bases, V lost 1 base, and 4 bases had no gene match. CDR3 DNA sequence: TGTGCCAGTAGTATAGGGCGGACAGGGAGAAACACCATATATTTT. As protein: CASSIGRTGRNTIYF. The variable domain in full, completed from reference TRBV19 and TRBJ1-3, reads DGGITQSPKYLFRKEGQNVTLSCEQNLNHDAMYWYRQDPGQGLRLIYYSQIVNDFQKGDIAEGYSVSREKKESFPLTVTSAQKNPTAFYLCASSIGRTGRNTIYFGEGSWLTVV.

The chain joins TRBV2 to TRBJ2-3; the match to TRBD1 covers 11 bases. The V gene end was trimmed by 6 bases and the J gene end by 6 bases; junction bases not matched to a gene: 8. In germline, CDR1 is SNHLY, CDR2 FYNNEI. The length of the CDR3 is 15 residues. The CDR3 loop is CASRPGTGGSDTQYF. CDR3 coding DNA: TGTGCCAGCAGGCCCGGGACAGGGGGATCCGATACGCAGTATTTT.

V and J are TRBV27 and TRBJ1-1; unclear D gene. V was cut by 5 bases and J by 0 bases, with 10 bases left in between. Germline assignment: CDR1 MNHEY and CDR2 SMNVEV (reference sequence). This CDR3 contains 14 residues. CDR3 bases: TGTGCCAGCAGTACGAACACCTTGAACACTGAAGCTTTCTTT. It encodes CASSTNTLNTEAFF.

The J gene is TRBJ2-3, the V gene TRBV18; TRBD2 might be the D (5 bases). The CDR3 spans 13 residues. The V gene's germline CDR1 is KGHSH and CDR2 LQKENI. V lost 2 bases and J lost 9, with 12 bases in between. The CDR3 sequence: CASSPSAEGTQYF. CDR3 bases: TGTGCCAGCTCACCATCCGCAGAGGGCACGCAGTATTTT.

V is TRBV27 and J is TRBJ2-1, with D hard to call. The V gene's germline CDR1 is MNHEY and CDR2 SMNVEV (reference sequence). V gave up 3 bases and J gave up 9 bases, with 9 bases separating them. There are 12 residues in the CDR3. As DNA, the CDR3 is TGTGCCAGCAGTTTGCCGCCGGGTGAGCAGTTCTTC. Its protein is CASSLPPGEQFF.

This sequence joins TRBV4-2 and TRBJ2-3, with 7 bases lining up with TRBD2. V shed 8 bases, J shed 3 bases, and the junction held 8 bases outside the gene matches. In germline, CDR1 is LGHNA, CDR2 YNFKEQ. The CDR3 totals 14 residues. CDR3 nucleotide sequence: TGTGCCAGCTCGGGCGGGGGTACGACAGATACGCAGTATTTT. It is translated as CASSGGGTTDTQYF.

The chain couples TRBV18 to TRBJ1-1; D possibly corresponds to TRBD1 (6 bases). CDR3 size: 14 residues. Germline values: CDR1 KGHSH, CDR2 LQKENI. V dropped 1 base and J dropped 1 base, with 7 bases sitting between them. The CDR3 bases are TGTGCCAGCTCACCACGGACAGAGAACACTGAAGCTTTCTTT. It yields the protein CASSPRTENTEAFF.